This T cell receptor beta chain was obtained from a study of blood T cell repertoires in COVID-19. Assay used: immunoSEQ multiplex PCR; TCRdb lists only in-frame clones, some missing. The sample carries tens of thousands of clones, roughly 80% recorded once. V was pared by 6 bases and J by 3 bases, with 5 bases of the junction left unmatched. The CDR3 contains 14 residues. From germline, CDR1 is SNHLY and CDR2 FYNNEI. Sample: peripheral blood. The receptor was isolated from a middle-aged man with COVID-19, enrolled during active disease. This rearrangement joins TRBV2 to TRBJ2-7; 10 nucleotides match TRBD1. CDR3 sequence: CASSKGTGVYEQYF. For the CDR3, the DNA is TGTGCCAGCAGCAAGGGGACAGGGGTCTACGAGCAGTACTTC.